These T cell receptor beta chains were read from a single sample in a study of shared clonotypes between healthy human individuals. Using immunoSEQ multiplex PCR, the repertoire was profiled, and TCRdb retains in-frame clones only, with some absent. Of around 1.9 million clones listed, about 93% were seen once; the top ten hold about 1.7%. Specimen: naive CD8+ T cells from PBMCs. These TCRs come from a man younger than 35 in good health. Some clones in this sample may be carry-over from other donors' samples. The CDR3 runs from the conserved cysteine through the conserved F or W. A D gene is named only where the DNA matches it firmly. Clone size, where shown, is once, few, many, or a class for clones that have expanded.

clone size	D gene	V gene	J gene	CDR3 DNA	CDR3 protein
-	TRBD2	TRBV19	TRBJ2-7	TGTGCCAGTAGTATTGGGACTAGCGGGAGGCCTTACGAGCAGTACTTC	CASSIGTSGRPYEQYF
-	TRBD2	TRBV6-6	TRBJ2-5	TGTGCCAGCAGTTCTAGCGGGAGATCGGAGACCCAGTACTTC	CASSSSGRSETQYF
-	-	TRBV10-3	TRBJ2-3	TGTGCCATTCAAATGGGCACAGATACGCAGTATTTT	CAIQMGTDTQYF
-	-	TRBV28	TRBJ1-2	TGTGCCAGCAGTTACCCGGGAGGGAAGGATGGCTACACCTTC	CASSYPGGKDGYTF
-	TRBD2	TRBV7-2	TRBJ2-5	TGTGCCAGCAGCTTATCGCTAGCGGGTACGGGGGAGACCCAGTACTTC	CASSLSLAGTGETQYF
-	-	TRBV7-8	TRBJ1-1	TGTGCCAGCAGCCAGACGAGGGGCCAGGGTGAAGCTTTCTTT	CASSQTRGQGEAFF
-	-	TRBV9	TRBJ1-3	TGTGCCAGCAGCGTAGCCCCTGGGCAGGCCCACCACTCGACCTCTGGAAACACCATATATTTT	CASSVAPGQAHHSTSGNTIYF
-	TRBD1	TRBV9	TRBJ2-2	TGTGCCAGCAGCGTAGAACAGGGGTACACCGGGGAGCTGTTTTTT	CASSVEQGYTGELFF
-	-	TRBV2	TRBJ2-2	TGTGCCAGCAGTGAACCTCTATTACCCGGGGAGCTGTTTTTT	CASSEPLLPGELFF
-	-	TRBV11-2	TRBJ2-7	TGTGCCAGCAGCTTAGGGGCGGGGATAAACTACGAGCAGTACTTC	CASSLGAGINYEQYF
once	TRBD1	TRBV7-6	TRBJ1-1	TGTGCCAGCAGCTCAGGACAGGGAATGAACACTGAAGCTTTCTTT	CASSSGQGMNTEAFF
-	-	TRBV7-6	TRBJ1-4	TGTGCCAGCAGCTCCCTGATAAGTGGGGATGAAAAACTGTTTTTT	CASSSLISGDEKLFF
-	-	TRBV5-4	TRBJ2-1	TGTGCCAGCAGCGAGGAGACCTACAATGAGCAGTTCTTC	CASSEETYNEQFF
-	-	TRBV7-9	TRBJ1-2	TGTGCCAGCAGCAGACGTCTTGCTGGGACTAACTATGGCTACACCTTC	CASSRRLAGTNYGYTF
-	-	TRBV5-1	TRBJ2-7	TGCGCCAGCAAAAGGGCCCCCGGCGCCTACGAGCAGTACTTC	CASKRAPGAYEQYF
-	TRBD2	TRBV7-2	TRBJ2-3	TGTGCCAGCAGCATCATAGCGGGATCAGATACGCAGTATTTT	CASSIIAGSDTQYF
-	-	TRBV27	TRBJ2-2	TGTGCCAGCAGTTTACAGACACGCGGGGAGCTGTTTTTT	CASSLQTRGELFF
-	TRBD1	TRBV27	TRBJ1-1	TGTGCCAGCAGTCCCAGGTTACCTGACAGGGGAAGGGGAACTGAAGCTTTCTTT	CASSPRLPDRGRGTEAFF
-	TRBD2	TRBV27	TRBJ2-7	TGTGCCAGCAGTCCACTGGGCGGGAGTGGGTCCTACGAGCAGTACTTC	CASSPLGGSGSYEQYF
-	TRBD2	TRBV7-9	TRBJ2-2	TGTGCCAGCAGACCAGCAGCGGGAGAGGGGTCCGGGGAGCTGTTTTTT	CASRPAAGEGSGELFF
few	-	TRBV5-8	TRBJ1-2	TGTGCCAGCAGCAGCCTTGGGGGCGGGAACTATGGCTACACCTTC	CASSSLGGGNYGYTF
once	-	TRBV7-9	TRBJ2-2	TGTGCCAGCAGCTTAGACAGGTGGACCGGGGAGCTGTTTTTT	CASSLDRWTGELFF
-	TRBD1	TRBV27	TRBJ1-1	TGTGCCAGCAGTGACAGGGGCCTTGAAGCTTTCTTT	CASSDRGLEAFF
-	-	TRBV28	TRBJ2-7	TGTGCCAGCAGTTCCGGGTCCTACGAGCAGTACTTC	CASSSGSYEQYF
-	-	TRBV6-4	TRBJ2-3	TGTGCCAGCAGTGACTCGAGAACGCTGAACACAGATACGCAGTATTTT	CASSDSRTLNTDTQYF
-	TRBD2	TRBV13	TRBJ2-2	TGTGCCAGCAGCGAGCTTCTAGCGGGATCTCGTACCGGGGAGCTGTTTTTT	CASSELLAGSRTGELFF
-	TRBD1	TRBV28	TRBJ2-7	TGTGCCAGCAAAAACAGGGGCTACGAGCAGTACTTC	CASKNRGYEQYF
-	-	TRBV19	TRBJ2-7	TGTGCCAGTAGTATTGGGAGTTCCCACGAGCAGTACTTC	CASSIGSSHEQYF
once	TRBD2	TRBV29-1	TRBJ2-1	TGCAGCGCTATAGCGGGAGGGTACAATGAGCAGTTCTTC	CSAIAGGYNEQFF
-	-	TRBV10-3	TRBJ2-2	TGTGCCGCGGAGGGCACCGGGGAGCTGTTTTTT	CAAEGTGELFF
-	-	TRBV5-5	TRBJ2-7	TGTGCCAGCAGCTTGGAACTTGCAGAGACCTACGAGCAGTACTTC	CASSLELAETYEQYF
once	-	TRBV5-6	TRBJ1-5	TGTGCCAGCAGACCCCGTGGCAGGGTTTTGCCCCAGCATTTT	CASRPRGRVLPQHF
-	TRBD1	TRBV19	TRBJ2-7	TGTGCCAGTACCAGCCGGGACAGGGGATTCTACGAGCAGTACTTC	CASTSRDRGFYEQYF
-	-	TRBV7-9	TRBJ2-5	TGTGCCAGCAGCTTATTCGTTAGCGCGTACCAAGAGACCCAGTACTTC	CASSLFVSAYQETQYF
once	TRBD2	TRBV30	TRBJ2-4	TGTGCCTGGAGTGCCCTAGCGGGAGTGGTGAACATTCAGTACTTC	CAWSALAGVVNIQYF
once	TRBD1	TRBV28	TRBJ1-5	TGTGCCAGCAGTCCCCGGGACAGAGGCAATCAGCCCCAGCATTTT	CASSPRDRGNQPQHF
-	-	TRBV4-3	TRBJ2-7	TGCGCCAGCAGCCAAGATCGTCGGGTACTGTCCTACGAGCAGTACTTC	CASSQDRRVLSYEQYF
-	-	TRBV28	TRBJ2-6	TGTGCCAGCAGTTCACCCCGACCCATACATGATCGCTCTGGGGCCAACGTCCTGACTTTC	CASSSPRPIHDRSGANVLTF
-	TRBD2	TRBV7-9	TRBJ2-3	TGTGCCAGCAGCTCCGGGAGGGCCTACGATACGCAGTATTTT	CASSSGRAYDTQYF
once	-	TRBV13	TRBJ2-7	TGTGCCAGCAGCTTAGATTACAGGAGAAACGAGCAGTACTTC	CASSLDYRRNEQYF
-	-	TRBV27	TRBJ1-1	TGTGCCAGCAGTTTCAGCGGCACTGAAGCTTTCTTT	CASSFSGTEAFF
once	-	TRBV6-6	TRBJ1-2	TGTGCCAGCAATTTGGGGGGGGTTAACTATGGCTACACCTTC	CASNLGGVNYGYTF
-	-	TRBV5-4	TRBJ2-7	TGTGCCAGCAGCCATGACGGGACCCACGCCTACGAGCAGTACTTC	CASSHDGTHAYEQYF
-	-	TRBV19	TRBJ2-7	TGTGCCAGTAGTATGGCTAGCTATTCCGGCGAGCAGTACTTC	CASSMASYSGEQYF
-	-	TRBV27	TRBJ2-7	TGTGCCAGCAGTTCACGGTCCGGCTACGAGCAGTACTTC	CASSSRSGYEQYF
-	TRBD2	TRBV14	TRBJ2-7	TGTGCCAGCAGCGCGGGGGGAGGGCCCTCCTACGAGCAGTACTTC	CASSAGGGPSYEQYF
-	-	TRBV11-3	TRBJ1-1	TGTGCCAGCAGCTTAGGCGGGGCGTCTCCTGCAAAAGCTTTCTTT	CASSLGGASPAKAFF
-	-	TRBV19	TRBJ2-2	TGTGCCAGTAGGGTAAACACCGGGGAGCTGTTTTTT	CASRVNTGELFF
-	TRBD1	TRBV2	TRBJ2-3	TGTGCCAGCAGTAACCGACAGGGGTTGAGCACAGATACGCAGTATTTT	CASSNRQGLSTDTQYF
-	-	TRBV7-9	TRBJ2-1	TGTGCCAGCACGGGCGGCGCGGGAAATGAGCAGTTCTTC	CASTGGAGNEQFF
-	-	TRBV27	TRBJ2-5	TGTGCCAGCAGTTTATTTCCAGCGGGCGAAGGGGAGACCCAGTACTTC	CASSLFPAGEGETQYF
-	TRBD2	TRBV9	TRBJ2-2	TGTGCCAGCAGCGAAGCGGGGGGACGGGAGCTGTTTTTT	CASSEAGGRELFF
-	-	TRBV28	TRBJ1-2	TGTGCCAGCAGTTTATTGATGGGCAGAGCCTATGGCTACACCTTC	CASSLLMGRAYGYTF